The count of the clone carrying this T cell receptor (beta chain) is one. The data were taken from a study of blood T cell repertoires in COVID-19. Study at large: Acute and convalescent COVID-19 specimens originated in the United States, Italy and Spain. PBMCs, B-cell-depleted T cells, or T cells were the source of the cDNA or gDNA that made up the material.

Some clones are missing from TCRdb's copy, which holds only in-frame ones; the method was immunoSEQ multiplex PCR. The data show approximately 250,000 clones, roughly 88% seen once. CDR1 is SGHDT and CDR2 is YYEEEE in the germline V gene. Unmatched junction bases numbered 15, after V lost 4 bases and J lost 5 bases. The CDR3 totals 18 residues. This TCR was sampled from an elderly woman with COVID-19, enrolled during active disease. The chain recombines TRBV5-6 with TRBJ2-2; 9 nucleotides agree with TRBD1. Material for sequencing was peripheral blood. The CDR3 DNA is TGTGCCAGCAGCCCCGGATCGGGGACAGGGTCGGGAACCGGGGAGCTGTTTTTT. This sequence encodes CASSPGSGTGSGTGELFF.